This entry lists 18 T cell receptor beta chains sequenced from one sample in a study of early T cells in non-severe SARS-CoV-2 infection. TCRdb reprocessed the 5' RACE reads via MiXCR and lists one record per CDR3 protein. The sample gives under 70,000 distinct CDR3 sequences, 11% of which show up once; 3.5% to 4% is in the top ten. The sample comprised whole blood. These receptor sequences come from an adult who was a healthcare worker with PCR-confirmed SARS-CoV-2 infection or an uninfected control (not recorded which).

This clonotype was observed a few times. This rearrangement joins TRBV27 to TRBJ1-5, with 7 bases matching TRBD1. Trimming removed 8 bases from V and 7 bases from J; junction bases left unmatched: 14. CDR3 length equals 15 residues. In germline, CDR1 is MNHEY, CDR2 SMNVEV (reference sequence). This CDR3 is CASSLGTVAGQPQHF. CDR3 in DNA: TGTGCCAGCTCCCTAGGGACAGTGGCCGGGCAGCCCCAGCATTTT.

This clonotype occurred many times. This rearrangement joins TRBV6-5 to TRBJ2-7, with unresolved D. Trimming took 2 bases from V and 1 from J, leaving 12 bases between them. This CDR3 region has 15 residues. CDR1 is MNHEY and CDR2 is SVGAGI in the germline V gene. As DNA, the CDR3 is TGTGCCAGCAGTTACACGGCAGGTCCTTCCTACGAGCAGTACTTC. Translating gives CASSYTAGPSYEQYF.

The chain recombines TRBV5-1 with TRBJ1-4, with D possibly being TRBD1 (5 bases). This CDR3 spans 14 amino acids. The germline V gene encodes CDR1 SGHRS and CDR2 YFSETQ. V lost 2 bases to trimming and J lost 2 bases, with 7 bases between them. CDR3 DNA sequence: TGCGCCAGCAGCTTAGACAGCACTAATGAAAAACTGTTTTTT. Protein sequence: CASSLDSTNEKLFF.

The sample holds many counts of this clonotype. The chain joins TRBV7-9 to TRBJ2-2; D is perhaps TRBD2 (5 bases). Trimming pared 7 bases from V and 3 bases from J, leaving 18 bases between. This CDR3 contains 16 residues. The germline gives CDR1 SEHNR, CDR2 FQNEAQ (reference sequence). CDR3 nucleotide sequence: TGTGCCAGCACCGACCCCCGGGATCCGTACACCGGGGAGCTGTTTTTT. It translates to CASTDPRDPYTGELFF.

Points on this clonotype: One base away lies a much larger clone, so this may be a sequencing read error. Here the CDR3 reads CATSDAEQVHGYTF. The CDR3 DNA sequence: TGTGCCACCAGTGACGCCGAACAGGTCCATGGCTACACCTTC. The rearrangement joins TRBV24-1 to TRBJ1-2; possibly TRBD1 for D (5 bases). The germline CDR1 and CDR2 sequences are KGHDR and SFDVKD. The CDR3 sequence is 14 residues long. V was clipped by 4 bases and J by 6 bases, with 14 bases between them.

J is TRBJ2-7 and V is TRBV4-1; 9 nucleotides align to TRBD2. Losses at the gene ends were 2 bases for V and 4 bases for J; bases not matched to a gene: 6. CDR3 size: 15 residues. Germline assignment: CDR1 MGHRA and CDR2 YSYEKL. CDR3 sequence: CASSQLPGLAYEQYF. Here the CDR3 DNA reads TGCGCCAGCAGCCAACTTCCGGGACTAGCATACGAGCAGTACTTC.

This clonotype came up a few times. This CDR3 reads CASSWSQGDYEQYF. CDR3 DNA: TGTGCCAGCAGCTGGTCACAGGGCGACTACGAGCAGTACTTC. This chain connects TRBV11-3 to TRBJ2-7; tentatively, D is TRBD1 (6 bases). The V gene's germline CDR1 is SGHNT and CDR2 YENEEA. V shed 4 bases and J shed 3 bases, with 13 bases lying between them. This CDR3 spans 14 amino acids.

This clonotype showed up many times. The chain couples TRBV7-6 to TRBJ2-7; D is possibly TRBD1 (5 bases). V lost 5 bases and J lost 1, with 9 bases in between. Germline CDR1 is SGHVS and CDR2 is FNYEAQ. CDR3 size: 13 residues. CDR3 in amino acids: CASSTGRSYEQYF. The CDR3 DNA reads as TGTGCCAGCAGCACAGGACGGTCCTACGAGCAGTACTTC.

The chain couples TRBV18 to TRBJ2-5; D not resolved. Trimming removed 3 bases at V and 0 bases at J, with 2 bases between. The CDR3 runs 12 residues. CDR1 is KGHSH and CDR2 is LQKENI in the germline V gene. CDR3 region: CASSPYQETQYF. As DNA, the CDR3 is TGTGCCAGCTCACCCTACCAAGAGACCCAGTACTTC.

In its sample, this clonotype was seen a few times. J is TRBJ1-2 and V is TRBV2, with D uncertain. This CDR3 region has 13 residues. Germline loops: CDR1 SNHLY, CDR2 FYNNEI. Trimming cost V 7 bases and J 8 bases, with 17 bases left between them. CDR3 region: CASKSSTAEGYTF. For the CDR3, the DNA is TGTGCCAGCAAGTCTTCTACCGCCGAGGGCTACACCTTC.

The gene calls are TRBV11-2 and TRBJ1-4; D remains unclear. This CDR3 is built from 13 residues. The ends were cut back, 1 base at V and 5 bases at J, with 5 bases in the middle. Germline lookup yields CDR1 SGHAT and CDR2 FQNNGV. The CDR3 DNA reads as TGTGCCAGCAGCTTAGGCACGAATGAAAAACTGTTTTTT. This sequence encodes CASSLGTNEKLFF.

The gene calls are TRBV29-1 and TRBJ2-1, with unresolved D. The germline CDR1 and CDR2 sequences are SQVTM and ANQGSEA. Trimming cost V 3 bases and J 9 bases, with 0 bases left between them. The CDR3 is 8 amino acids. The CDR3, as DNA: TGCAGCGTTGATGAGCAGTTCTTC. It yields the protein CSVDEQFF.

The table lists this clonotype with a few counts. V is TRBV7-8 and J is TRBJ2-1, with D uncertain. Between the trimmed V and J ends, which lost 3 bases and 1 base, there was a span of 7 bases. Germline V gene lookup returns CDR1 SGHVS and CDR2 FQNEAQ. The CDR3 contains 14 residues. CDR3 sequence reads: CASSFFESYNEQFF. CDR3 sequence (DNA): TGTGCCAGCAGCTTTTTTGAGTCCTACAATGAGCAGTTCTTC.

The sample holds many counts of this clonotype. The chain employs TRBV11-1 and TRBJ2-5; D is perhaps TRBD2 (7 bases). This CDR3 is 13 amino acids long. V lost 5 bases and J 5 bases, leaving 12 bases between the germline ends. Germline V CDR1 and CDR2: SGHAT, FQDESV (reference sequence). The DNA of the CDR3 is TGTGCCAGCAGCCTCGAGGGGGGGGAGACCCAGTACTTC. This gives the protein CASSLEGGETQYF.

Concerning this clonotype itself: A read error may explain this, as a much larger clone is one base away. This CDR3 is missing its conserved last phenylalanine or tryptophan, likely due to a read error. The CDR3: CASSLQGRASNQPQHY. The CDR3 DNA sequence: TGTGCCAGCAGTCTACAGGGGCGCGCTAGCAATCAGCCCCAGCATTAT. The chain is built from TRBV13 and TRBJ1-5; TRBD1 agrees at 7 bases. The germline V gene has CDR1 PRHDT and CDR2 FYEKMQ (reference sequence). J lost 0 bases, V lost 6 bases, and 8 bases had no gene match. The CDR3 is 16 residues long.

This clonotype was seen repeatedly, ten times or more. The V and J genes are TRBV6-6 and TRBJ2-3; TRBD2 matches 10 bases. The CDR3 length is 16 residues. Trimming at V came to 6 bases and at J to 0 bases, leaving 6 bases not matched to a gene. Germline assignment: CDR1 MNHNY and CDR2 SVGAGI (reference sequence). The DNA of the CDR3 is TGTGCCAGCAGCTTCAGCGGGGGGGGAAGCACAGATACGCAGTATTTT. Translated, it gives CASSFSGGGSTDTQYF.

This clonotype has only a few counts. The genes are TRBV13 and TRBJ2-5; TRBD2 matches 14 bases. V shed 0 bases, J shed 3 bases, and the junction held 15 bases outside the gene matches. Germline CDR1 and CDR2: PRHDT and FYEKMQ (reference sequence). The CDR3 is 21 residues long. The CDR3 region is CASSLGLRLTSGRADEETQYF. Here the CDR3 DNA reads TGTGCCAGCAGCTTAGGCCTTCGCTTGACTAGCGGGAGGGCCGATGAAGAGACCCAGTACTTC.

This chain joins TRBV5-1 and TRBJ1-2; no reliable D call. Deletions cut 3 bases from V and 4 bases from J, with 13 bases between. CDR3 length: 14 residues. Germline V gene lookup returns CDR1 SGHRS and CDR2 YFSETQ. The CDR3 sequence is CASSSRTDTYGYTF. Written as DNA, the CDR3 is TGCGCCAGCAGCTCCCGGACGGATACCTATGGCTACACCTTC.